Presented here are 9 T cell receptor beta chains from one specimen sequenced in a study of identical twins. TCRdb recomputed calls from the 5' RACE reads with MiXCR, one row per CDR3 protein. Of approximately 240,000 distinct CDR3 sequences in the sample, about an eighth were seen once. Material for sequencing was memory (CD45RO+) T cells sorted from blood. Receptor source: a woman aged 18-29 years in good health.

This clonotype was detected ten times or more. The rearrangement joins TRBV7-9 to TRBJ2-2; 10 bases align to TRBD1. The CDR3 consists of 15 residues. CDR1 SEHNR and CDR2 FQNEAQ come from the germline V gene (reference sequence). Trimming took 3 bases from V and 7 from J; bases not matched to a gene: 5. The CDR3 spells CASSLTGGGGGELFF. CDR3 in DNA: TGTGCCAGCAGCTTGACAGGGGGCGGCGGCGGGGAGCTGTTTTTT.

This clonotype was seen more than once but under ten times. The gene calls are TRBV12-3 or TRBV12-4 and TRBJ1-5; D ambiguous. Deletions cut 6 bases from V and 6 bases from J, with 9 bases between. The CDR3 spans 12 residues. This CDR3 is CASRPGLQPQHF. The CDR3 DNA reads as TGTGCCAGCAGACCCGGACTTCAGCCCCAGCATTTT.

In its sample, this clonotype was seen a few times. J is TRBJ2-5 and V is TRBV20-1, with D perhaps TRBD2 (6 bases). The germline V gene encodes CDR1 DFQATT and CDR2 SNEGSKA (reference sequence). The CDR3 covers 14 residues. Trimming shortened V by 0 bases and J by 5 bases, and 13 bases separated the two germline ends. This CDR3 is CSARDLREMETQYF. CDR3 DNA sequence: TGCAGTGCTAGAGATCTCCGGGAGATGGAGACCCAGTACTTC.

CDR3 sequence reads: CASSLSAGGGDSNEQFF. Here the CDR3 DNA reads TGTGCCAGCAGCTTATCTGCGGGCGGGGGCGACTCCAATGAGCAGTTCTTC. This rearrangement joins TRBV7-9 to TRBJ2-1, with a tentative D call TRBD2 (7 bases). V was pared by 2 bases and J by 6 bases, with 20 bases between. The CDR3 spans 17 residues. Germline lookup yields CDR1 SEHNR and CDR2 FQNEAQ (reference sequence).

In this sample, this clonotype turned up a few times. CDR3: CASSSDREETQYF. The CDR3, as DNA: TGTGCCAGCAGCTCCGACAGGGAAGAGACCCAGTACTTC. The V call is TRBV6-1, the J call TRBJ2-5; 7 bases agree with TRBD1. J lost 3 bases, V lost 6 bases, and 4 bases had no gene match. This CDR3 spans 13 amino acids. CDR1 MNHNS and CDR2 SASEGT come from the germline V gene.

This clonotype occurred a few times. V gene TRBV5-1 combines with J gene TRBJ2-3, with unresolved D. Trimming left V 0 bases short and J 1 base short, with 9 bases between. This CDR3 comprises 15 residues. Germline-derived CDR1 and CDR2 are SGHRS and YFSETQ. The CDR3 loop is CASSLDGKGTDTQYF. CDR3 nucleotide sequence: TGCGCCAGCAGCTTGGATGGGAAGGGCACAGATACGCAGTATTTT.

This clonotype was seen a handful of times. The chain joins TRBV18 to TRBJ2-1; D is unclear. The CDR3 is 16 residues long. Germline V CDR1 and CDR2: KGHSH, LQKENI. Trimming removed 3 bases from V and 0 bases from J, with 12 bases in between. Written as DNA, the CDR3 is TGTGCCAGCTCACCCCGGGTTGGAAGCTCCTACAATGAGCAGTTCTTC. Its protein product is CASSPRVGSSYNEQFF. The full variable domain, with the rest looked up from reference TRBV18 and TRBJ2-1, is NAGVMQNPRHLVRRRGQEARLRCSPMKGHSHVYWYRQLPEEGLKFMVYLQKENIIDESGMPKERFSAEFPKEGPSILRIQQVVRGDSAAYFCASSPRVGSSYNEQFFGPGTRLTVL.

Ten or more counts support this clonotype. The V call is TRBV29-1, the J call TRBJ2-7; D might be TRBD2 (6 bases). Germline V CDR1 and CDR2: SQVTM, ANQGSEA. V lost 6 bases to trimming and J lost 7 bases, with 22 bases between them. This CDR3 region has 14 residues. This CDR3 reads CSVRGSGLNREQYF. Written as DNA, the CDR3 is TGCAGCGTCCGGGGCAGCGGACTAAATCGGGAGCAGTACTTC.

The chain joins TRBV11-2 to TRBJ1-2; TRBD1 might be the D (5 bases). CDR1 and CDR2 from the germline V gene are SGHAT and FQNNGV. The CDR3 length is 17 residues. V lost 5 bases to trimming and J lost 4 bases, with 23 bases between them. CDR3 sequence: CASSPLREGMSGYGYTF. The CDR3 bases are TGTGCCAGCAGCCCCCTCAGAGAGGGGATGAGTGGCTATGGCTACACCTTC.